This is a list of T cell receptor beta chains from one sample in a study of OX40 agonist ivuxolimab in advanced cancers. Using immunoSEQ multiplex PCR, the repertoire was profiled, and TCRdb retains in-frame clones only, with some absent. The sample consists of 50,000 to 75,000 clones, around 90% of them appearing once. This sample comprised CD4+ or CD8+ T cells sorted from blood, obtained in a trial of the OX40 agonist ivuxolimab. Receptors originate from an adult with an advanced solid tumor such as melanoma, head and neck, liver or kidney cancer. Each CDR3 is given with its conserved first and last residue. A D gene is named only where the DNA matches it firmly. Not every row has a clone size; where given, it reads once, few, many or a size class.

CDR3nt | CDR3aa | v_gene | len | j_gene | abundance | d_gene
TGTGCCAGCAGTCCGCTAGCGGGAGGGCCAGATACGCAGTATTTT | CASSPLAGGPDTQYF | TRBV6-1 | 15 | TRBJ2-3 | once | TRBD2
TGTGCCAGCAGCCATAGCGGGAGGGCCCGCACCGGGGAGCTGTTTTTT | CASSHSGRARTGELFF | TRBV7-6 | 16 | TRBJ2-2 | NA | TRBD2
TGCAGCGTTGATCATGGACCCTATGGCTACACCTTC | CSVDHGPYGYTF | TRBV29-1 | 12 | TRBJ1-2 | NA | NA
TGTGCCAGTAGTACTGGACAGGGAAGTGAAAAACTGTTTTTT | CASSTGQGSEKLFF | TRBV19 | 14 | TRBJ1-4 | NA | TRBD1
TGTGCCAGCAGTGACGGAGGGGAAAAACTGTTTTTT | CASSDGGEKLFF | TRBV6-1 | 12 | TRBJ1-4 | NA | NA
TGTGCCAGCAGCTTAGGTGTACTCCAGGGCACAGATACGCAGTATTTT | CASSLGVLQGTDTQYF | TRBV11-2 | 16 | TRBJ2-3 | once | NA
TGTGCCAGCAGTTACTCGATTGCGGGAGGGCCCTACGAGCAGTACTTC | CASSYSIAGGPYEQYF | TRBV6-5 | 16 | TRBJ2-7 | NA | TRBD2
TGTGCCAGTAGTACAGGAGGGTCGGTCACTGAAGCTTTCTTT | CASSTGGSVTEAFF | TRBV19 | 14 | TRBJ1-1 | once | NA
TGTGCCAGCAGCTTGGTCGTTTGGGGGGCCTCCTACAATGAGCAGTTCTTC | CASSLVVWGASYNEQFF | TRBV5-6 | 17 | TRBJ2-1 | NA | NA
TGCAGCGCGTTGGGAACAGCTCGGGATGAGCAGTTCTTC | CSALGTARDEQFF | TRBV29-1 | 13 | TRBJ2-1 | NA | NA
TGTGCCAGCAGCCGGGAGGCCAGCTTCGAGCAGTACTTC | CASSREASFEQYF | TRBV6-1 | 13 | TRBJ2-7 | once | TRBD2
TGTGCCAGCAGCCCGAAGGGACTAGCGGGGGTCTACGAGCAGTACTTC | CASSPKGLAGVYEQYF | TRBV5-6 | 16 | TRBJ2-7 | few | TRBD2
TGTGCCAGCAGATGGGACAGGGGGCACGGCGAGCAGTACTTC | CASRWDRGHGEQYF | TRBV5-5 | 14 | TRBJ2-7 | few | TRBD1
TGTGCCAGCAGTTTTCCAGGACAGGGTCGCAACATTCAGTACTTC | CASSFPGQGRNIQYF | TRBV28 | 15 | TRBJ2-4 | NA | TRBD1
TGCGCCAGCAGCCAAGAAACCCCCGCGGGTTTGTTTTTT | CASSQETPAGLFF | TRBV4-1 | 13 | TRBJ1-4 | NA | NA
TGTGCCAGCTCACCACCGTCATCGGTAGAGCAGTACTTC | CASSPPSSVEQYF | TRBV18 | 13 | TRBJ2-7 | few | NA
TGTGCCACCATTGACAGGACACCTAACGAGCAGTACTTC | CATIDRTPNEQYF | TRBV28 | 13 | TRBJ2-7 | NA | NA
TGCGCCAGCAGCCAGGGGGGGGGTCGGTATGGCTACACCTTC | CASSQGGGRYGYTF | TRBV4-1 | 14 | TRBJ1-2 | NA | NA
TGTGCCAGCGGGACAGGGAGCGAGACCCAGTACTTC | CASGTGSETQYF | TRBV6-5 | 12 | TRBJ2-5 | once | TRBD1
TGTGCCAGCAGTGAAGCCAGGACAGCCACAGATACGCAGTATTTT | CASSEARTATDTQYF | TRBV2 | 15 | TRBJ2-3 | NA | NA
TGTGCCAGCAGTTACCCCACCCCCAATCAGCCCCAGCATTTT | CASSYPTPNQPQHF | TRBV6-6 | 14 | TRBJ1-5 | NA | NA
TGTGCCAGCCTTGACAGGTTCGAGACCCAGTACTTC | CASLDRFETQYF | TRBV6-1 | 12 | TRBJ2-5 | once | NA
TGTGCCAGCAGCTTTACGGGACAGGGGGCTTCTGGGGCCAACGTCCTGACTTTC | CASSFTGQGASGANVLTF | TRBV7-9 | 18 | TRBJ2-6 | NA | TRBD1
TGTGCCAGCAGCGAGGACACGGCTGGAAACACCATATATTTT | CASSEDTAGNTIYF | TRBV7-9 | 14 | TRBJ1-3 | NA | NA
TGTGCCAGCAGGGGTGACGCCCCTACCTCCGAGCAGTACTTC | CASRGDAPTSEQYF | TRBV6-1 | 14 | TRBJ2-7 | NA | NA
TGTGCCAGCAGTCCGGCCCAGGGACAGGTGACAACAGATACGCAGTATTTT | CASSPAQGQVTTDTQYF | TRBV28 | 17 | TRBJ2-3 | NA | TRBD1
TGCGCCAGCAGCCAAGATTTAGTGGGACCTACGAACACTGAAGCTTTCTTT | CASSQDLVGPTNTEAFF | TRBV4-1 | 17 | TRBJ1-1 | few | NA
TGCGCCAGCAGAAAGGGACTCCAGTCGGGGGATACGCAGTATTTT | CASRKGLQSGDTQYF | TRBV10-2 | 15 | TRBJ2-3 | NA | NA
TGTGCCAGCAGCTTGTCAGGCCCAGATACGCAGTATTTT | CASSLSGPDTQYF | TRBV5-4 | 13 | TRBJ2-3 | NA | NA
TGTGCCAGCAGCTACGGGGGCGCTGGCACAGATACGCAGTATTTT | CASSYGGAGTDTQYF | TRBV11-3 | 15 | TRBJ2-3 | NA | NA
TGTGCCAGCAGCTCAGGGGCTGGGACCCCGTCCTACAATGAGCAGTTCTTC | CASSSGAGTPSYNEQFF | TRBV11-3 | 17 | TRBJ2-1 | NA | NA
TGTGCCAGCAGTCCGGGGACAGGGTTTTCAGATACGCAGTATTTT | CASSPGTGFSDTQYF | TRBV27 | 15 | TRBJ2-3 | NA | TRBD1
TGCGCCAGCAGCCCCCCGGGGGGGGCCAACTATGGCTACACCTTC | CASSPPGGANYGYTF | TRBV4-1 | 15 | TRBJ1-2 | once | NA
TGTGCCAGCAGTTTACCCCGGAGTAACAATGAGCAGTTCTTC | CASSLPRSNNEQFF | TRBV28 | 14 | TRBJ2-1 | NA | NA
TGTGCCAGCAGCAGGGAGGGCCGGGAGACCCAGTACTTC | CASSREGRETQYF | TRBV2 | 13 | TRBJ2-5 | NA | TRBD2
TGTGCCAGCAGTTTCGGGTTGATGAGACTAGCGGGTGACGACGAGCAGTTCTTC | CASSFGLMRLAGDDEQFF | TRBV28 | 18 | TRBJ2-1 | NA | TRBD2
TGCGCCAGCAGCTTGGTAGGGGCGAACACTGAAGCTTTCTTT | CASSLVGANTEAFF | TRBV5-1 | 14 | TRBJ1-1 | NA | NA
TGTGCCAGCAGTTACTCTATGCAAACAGGGATTGAAGCTTTCTTT | CASSYSMQTGIEAFF | TRBV6-6 | 15 | TRBJ1-1 | NA | NA
TGTGCCATCAGGACAGGGGGGACCTACGAGCAGTACTTC | CAIRTGGTYEQYF | TRBV10-3 | 13 | TRBJ2-7 | NA | TRBD1
TGTGCCAGCAGCTTGGCGGTCAGGGGAAACACTGAAGCTTTCTTT | CASSLAVRGNTEAFF | TRBV5-5 | 15 | TRBJ1-1 | few | NA
TGTGCCTGGAGTGGGCAGGGTTTGTTTCAGCCCCAGCATTTT | CAWSGQGLFQPQHF | TRBV30 | 14 | TRBJ1-5 | NA | NA
TGTGCCAGCAGCTTATGGGTAGCGGCCCGGGACGAGCAGTACTTC | CASSLWVAARDEQYF | TRBV7-3 | 15 | TRBJ2-7 | once | NA
TGCAGCACCCCCAGACTAGCGTACAGAACAGATACGCAGTATTTT | CSTPRLAYRTDTQYF | TRBV29-1 | 15 | TRBJ2-3 | NA | TRBD2
TGTGCCAGCAGCTTTTTAGTTGCCAATGAGCAGTTCTTC | CASSFLVANEQFF | TRBV11-1 | 13 | TRBJ2-1 | once | NA
TGTGCCAGCAGCACCGGACGGACTAGCGGGAGCTCCTACGAGCAGTACTTC | CASSTGRTSGSSYEQYF | TRBV21-1 | 17 | TRBJ2-7 | once | NA